These 30 T cell receptor beta chains originate from one sample sequenced in a study of T cell clusters in autoimmune cytopenias. TRB was amplified from 250 ng of peripheral blood genomic DNA per sample. One tube held mixed TRB-A and TRB-B primer pools for touch-down PCR. Following a re-call of the multiplex PCR reads, TCRdb has one entry per CDR3 protein and lacks DNA. The listing contains approximately 6,600 distinct CDR3 sequences. Sequenced sample: peripheral blood. The receptor source for this set is a human donor with an autoimmune cytopenia or autoimmune hepatitis (not recorded which).

The chain uses TRBV11-2 and TRBJ2-2; TCRdb returns TRBD1, unconfirmable since there is no DNA. The CDR3 has 19 amino acids. Germline CDR1 and CDR2: SGHAT and FQNNGV. The CDR3 protein is CASSLVFRRDRGSSGELFF.

The chain is built from TRBV6-1 and TRBJ1-2. The V gene's germline CDR1 is MNHNS and CDR2 SASEGT. The CDR3 is made up of 14 amino acids. The CDR3 loop is CASSEDGPDYGYTF.

Frequency places this clonotype as medium-sized. This sequence joins TRBV6-5 and TRBJ1-4; TCRdb designates TRBD1, a call that cannot be tested without DNA. The CDR3 has 15 residues. Germline CDR1 and CDR2: MNHEY and SVGAGI. The CDR3 protein is CASSRQVATNEKLFF.

The chain uses TRBV4-2 and TRBJ1-2; there is no DNA to check the TCRdb D call of TRBD1. The CDR3 has 15 amino acids. CDR1 is LGHNA, CDR2 YNFKEQ, per germline. The CDR3 loop is CASSQDRQGAWGYTF.

The chain is built from TRBV20-1 and TRBJ1-4; the TCRdb call, TRBD1, lacks DNA for checking. Germline V lookup: CDR1 DFQATT, CDR2 SNEGSKA (reference sequence). This CDR3 is built from 16 residues. The CDR3 sequence: CSASRGGLATNEKLFF.

The chain employs TRBV6-5 and TRBJ1-3. Germline loops: CDR1 MNHEY, CDR2 SVGAGI. The CDR3 runs 15 residues. This chain's CDR3 is CASRPTASSGNTIYF.

The rearrangement joins TRBV2 to TRBJ2-2; the D call from TCRdb, TRBD1, cannot be confirmed without DNA. Germline CDR1 SNHLY, CDR2 FYNNEI. The CDR3 covers 13 residues. CDR3 residues: CAGGTENTGELFF.

The chain recombines TRBV18 with TRBJ2-1; TCRdb proposes TRBD1, but this gene call is untestable without DNA. Germline CDR1 reads KGHSH; CDR2 reads LQKENI. The CDR3 length is 16 residues. CDR3: CASSPAGTGVYNEQFF.

By frequency, this clonotype is medium-sized. This chain connects TRBV6-2 or TRBV6-3 to TRBJ2-1; the TCRdb call, TRBD2, lacks DNA for checking. Germline V gene data show CDR1 as MNHEY and CDR2 as SVGEGT. CDR3 size: 15 residues. The CDR3 reads CASRGLAGERNEQFF.

This chain joins TRBV28 and TRBJ1-1; absent DNA, TCRdb's TRBD1 call cannot be checked. From germline, CDR1 is MDHEN and CDR2 SYDVKM. There are 15 residues in the CDR3. CDR3 sequence: CASRRPGTVNTEAFF.

The V gene is TRBV5-1, the J gene TRBJ2-5; the D call of TRBD2 rests on TCRdb alone, since no DNA is present to check it. The CDR3 loop spans 16 amino acids. In germline, CDR1 is SGHRS, CDR2 YFSETQ. The chain's CDR3 is CASSWGPSGGQETQYF.

The CDR3 sequence is CSGAEGGPGYTQYF. This chain links TRBV20-1 with TRBJ2-3; the TRBD1 assignment by TCRdb is unverifiable without DNA. CDR1 and CDR2 (germline): DFQATT, SNEGSKA (reference sequence). CDR3 length equals 14 residues.

The chain employs TRBV20-1 and TRBJ1-3; TCRdb reports TRBD1, a call that lacks DNA to check it against. Germline V CDR1 and CDR2: DFQATT, SNEGSKA (reference sequence). The CDR3 extends over 16 amino acids. CDR3 sequence reads: CSARVGGVASGNTIYF.

This chain connects TRBV5-1 to TRBJ2-3. The CDR3 totals 13 residues. Looked up from germline, CDR1 is SGHRS and CDR2 is YFSETQ. CDR3: CASSLDMGNTQYF.

Considering frequency, this clonotype is medium-sized. This chain connects TRBV5-6 to TRBJ2-5; the TRBD1 assignment by TCRdb is unverifiable without DNA. From germline, CDR1 is SGHDT and CDR2 YYEEEE. This CDR3 comprises 14 residues. The CDR3 reads CASSLWGARETQYF.

This chain uses TRBV27 with TRBJ2-1; TCRdb gives TRBD2 as the D gene, but with no DNA this cannot be confirmed. The CDR3 runs to 16 residues. Germline V gives CDR1 MNHEY, CDR2 SMNVEV (reference sequence). CDR3 amino acids: CASKTGLAGVSNEQFF.

V and J are TRBV5-1 and TRBJ1-6; TCRdb gives TRBD1 as the D gene, but with no DNA this cannot be confirmed. Per germline, CDR1 SGHRS and CDR2 YFSETQ. The CDR3 sequence is 15 residues long. The CDR3 sequence is CASSWTGGMDSPLHF. The full variable domain, rest sourced from reference TRBV5-1 and TRBJ1-6, is KAGVTQTPRYLIKTRGQQVTLSCSPISGHRSVSWYQQTPGQGLQFLFEYFSETQRNKGNFPGRFSGRQFSNSRSEMNVSTLELGDSALYLCASSWTGGMDSPLHFGNGTRLTVT.

The genes are TRBV18 and TRBJ2-5; TCRdb's D call of TRBD1 is untestable without DNA. Germline V gene lookup returns CDR1 KGHSH and CDR2 LQKENI. The CDR3 consists of 18 residues. The CDR3 reads CASSPTPPGPGGQETQYF. Full variable domain (remainder filled in from reference TRBV18 and TRBJ2-5): NAGVMQNPRHLVRRRGQEARLRCSPMKGHSHVYWYRQLPEEGLKFMVYLQKENIIDESGMPKERFSAEFPKEGPSILRIQQVVRGDSAAYFCASSPTPPGPGGQETQYFGPGTRLLVL.

By frequency, this clonotype is medium-sized. The gene calls are TRBV19 and TRBJ2-7; there is no DNA to check the TCRdb D call of TRBD2. The germline V gene encodes CDR1 LNHDA and CDR2 SQIVND (reference sequence). This CDR3 has 15 amino acids. The CDR3 loop reads CASSILAGASYEQYF.

By frequency, this clonotype registers medium-sized (0.01 to 0.1%). The gene calls are TRBV27 and TRBJ2-2; TCRdb's D gene call, TRBD2, goes unchecked for lack of DNA. The germline V gene has CDR1 MNHEY and CDR2 SMNVEV (reference sequence). The CDR3 totals 16 residues. CDR3 region: CASSPRLAGGTVELFF.

Frequency places this clonotype as medium-sized. This chain connects TRBV7-9 to TRBJ2-5; TCRdb's D call, TRBD2, is unchecked because there is no DNA. CDR1 is SEHNR, CDR2 FQNEAQ, per germline (reference sequence). This CDR3 has 16 residues. The CDR3 is CASSLLVGGLQETQYF.

V usage is TRBV6-5 and J usage is TRBJ1-5. The CDR3 totals 15 residues. Per the germline V gene, CDR1 is MNHEY and CDR2 is SVGAGI. CDR3 protein: CASSYSGGEGQPQHF.

According to its frequency, this clonotype is medium-sized. The chain uses TRBV27 and TRBJ2-1; TCRdb's D call, TRBD2, is unchecked because there is no DNA. CDR3 size: 12 residues. Germline CDR1 MNHEY, CDR2 SMNVEV (reference sequence). CDR3 region: CASTLPSNEQFF.

The chain links TRBV5-6 to TRBJ1-2; absent DNA, TCRdb's TRBD1 call cannot be checked. The CDR3 loop spans 15 amino acids. The germline CDR1 and CDR2 sequences are SGHDT and YYEEEE. The chain's CDR3 is CASSLGDIYRGGYTF.

This clonotype is medium-sized by frequency. The V gene is TRBV27, the J gene TRBJ1-2; TCRdb indicates TRBD1, and absent DNA this call remains unverified. Germline CDR1 is MNHEY and CDR2 is SMNVEV (reference sequence). The CDR3 extends over 15 amino acids. The chain's CDR3 is CASSLSRTGQYGYTF.

This sequence joins TRBV7-2 and TRBJ2-1; TCRdb names TRBD1, which stays unverified in the absence of DNA. Germline lookup yields CDR1 SGHTA and CDR2 FQGNSA. This CDR3 has 15 amino acids. CDR3 in amino acids: CASSFNDPGRNEQFF.

The rearrangement joins TRBV5-1 to TRBJ1-5. The CDR3 runs to 16 residues. Germline CDR1 SGHRS, CDR2 YFSETQ. This CDR3 reads CASSLEGTRGGQPQHF.

This chain connects TRBV5-1 to TRBJ2-1; lacking DNA, the TRBD1 call made by TCRdb goes unchecked. This CDR3 is built from 15 residues. In germline, CDR1 is SGHRS, CDR2 YFSETQ. CDR3 residues: CASSPAGGGWNEQFF. The full variable domain, completed using reference TRBV5-1 and TRBJ2-1, is KAGVTQTPRYLIKTRGQQVTLSCSPISGHRSVSWYQQTPGQGLQFLFEYFSETQRNKGNFPGRFSGRQFSNSRSEMNVSTLELGDSALYLCASSPAGGGWNEQFFGPGTRLTVL.

The rearrangement joins TRBV7-9 to TRBJ2-5; TCRdb's D gene call, TRBD1, goes unchecked for lack of DNA. This CDR3 is 15 amino acids long. Germline assignment: CDR1 SEHNR and CDR2 FQNEAQ (reference sequence). CDR3 loop: CASSLEGTQQETQYF.

The V and J genes are TRBV5-1 and TRBJ2-3; lacking DNA, the TRBD2 call made by TCRdb goes unchecked. CDR3 size: 22 residues. Germline V gene data show CDR1 as SGHRS and CDR2 as YFSETQ. This CDR3 reads CASSWGLIGASGGTVSTDTQYF.